The entry that follows covers one T cell receptor beta chain sequence. No antigen is known for it. All TRB cDNA libraries came from 5' RACE performed with UMI labels. With the 5' RACE reads reprocessed, TCRdb shows one record per CDR3 protein and no DNA. The sample totals thousands of distinct CDR3 sequences; its top ten clones hold roughly 1.7%. This record belongs to a study of CXCR3-negative and CXCR3-positive naive CD8 T cells. Overall study findings and caveats: Naive cells, whether CXCR3-negative or CXCR3-positive, had similar TRBV-TRBJ usage, while memory cells differed. Fresh PBMCs went into most assays, and CXCR3 expression partly declined after cryopreservation. Naive cells that were CXCR3-positive had more hydrophobic TRB CDR3s (compared with CXCR3-negative naive cells). Diversity proved comparably high across both naive subsets and much lower in memory CD8+ cells.

The CDR3 runs to 13 residues. This chain uses TRBV21-1 with TRBJ1-5. TRBV21-1 constitutes a pseudogene. The receptor was isolated from a human donor in good health. Some clones in this sample may be carry-over from other donors' samples. The sequencing input was naive CXCR3- CD8+ T cells from blood. The subset: CD45RO-CCR7+CD27+CD95- naive CD8+ T cells lacking CXCR3 (TNR3-). This chain's CDR3 is CASYGVFGQPQHF.